The 2 T cell receptor beta chains given below trace back to one sample, sequenced in a study of cytomegalovirus exposure and HLA in healthy donors. The PCR was carried out with 60 Vbeta primers and 13 Jbeta primers. Assay: immunoSEQ multiplex PCR; the TCRdb copy retains only in-frame clones and omits some. This sample's table reports some 89,000 clones. The sample comprised PBMCs. The source is a woman in her twenties or thirties in good health and CMV-seronegative.

This chain connects TRBV5-1 to TRBJ1-5; possible D gene TRBD1, 5 bases. Trimming stripped 7 bases from V and 4 bases from J, with 18 bases between. Germline V gives CDR1 SGHRS, CDR2 YFSETQ. The CDR3 runs 15 residues. Here the CDR3 DNA reads TGCGCCAGCCGAAAGACAGTTTTAGGGAATCAGCCCCAGCATTTT. Residues: CASRKTVLGNQPQHF.

The chain carries TRBV5-5 and TRBJ1-5; 7 nucleotides align to TRBD1. This CDR3 has 17 amino acids. CDR1 and CDR2 from the germline V gene are SGHKS and YYEKEE (reference sequence). With 0 bases clipped from V and 7 bases from J, the junction kept 13 bases outside the gene matches. CDR3 region: CASSLAPPAGTEQPQHF. CDR3 DNA sequence: TGTGCCAGCAGCTTGGCCCCGCCCGCGGGGACAGAGCAGCCCCAGCATTTT.